Listed below are T cell receptor beta chains from one sample, sequenced in a study of T cell changes during pregnancy in multiple sclerosis. Assay: immunoSEQ multiplex PCR; the TCRdb copy retains only in-frame clones and omits some. The sample shows fewer than 90,000 clones, 85% to 95% of them seen only once. Sequencing was performed on peripheral blood, taken in the first trimester of pregnancy. These receptors were obtained from a female donor with multiple sclerosis, enrolled in a pregnancy study. The CDR3 runs from the conserved cysteine through the conserved F or W. A D gene is named only where the DNA matches it firmly. The listing skips clone size in some rows; elsewhere it reads once, few, many or a size class.

>.|TRBV5-5|TRBJ2-7|.
TGTGCCAGCAGCTTGAAGGGGACTGGTTTTGACGAGCAGTACTTC
CASSLKGTGFDEQYF
>.|TRBV7-9|TRBJ2-2|TRBD1
TGTGCCAGCAGCTTTTCGGATACAGGGGCCACCGGGGAGCTGTTTTTT
CASSFSDTGATGELFF
>.|TRBV6-1|TRBJ2-7|TRBD1
TGTGCCAGCAGTTGGACAGGATATCAGCAGTACTTC
CASSWTGYQQYF
>.|TRBV19|TRBJ2-1|TRBD2
TGTGCCAGTAAAGAGAGACTAGCCGATGAGCAGTTCTTC
CASKERLADEQFF
>.|TRBV7-9|TRBJ1-6|.
TGTGCCAGCAGCTTCAGAGGCCAGGGCCCTAATTCACCCCTCCACTTT
CASSFRGQGPNSPLHF
>.|TRBV25-1|TRBJ2-3|TRBD1
TGTGCCAGCAGTGAACAAAGACAGGGAACCACAGATACGCAGTATTTT
CASSEQRQGTTDTQYF
>.|TRBV27|TRBJ2-5|TRBD1
TGTGCCAGCAGTTTATCTTGGCAGGGGGCGCGGGAGACCCAGTACTTC
CASSLSWQGARETQYF
>once|TRBV5-5|TRBJ2-5|.
TGTGCCAGCAGGGTTTTGGAGGGGCAAGAGACCCAGTACTTC
CASRVLEGQETQYF
>.|TRBV7-2|TRBJ2-1|TRBD2
TGTGCCAGCAGCCCCGGGGGGGCCTGGGGGAATGAGCAGTTCTTC
CASSPGGAWGNEQFF
>once|TRBV21-1|TRBJ2-7|.
TGTGCCAGCAGCAAAGCCTTGACAGGGGCTATTCCCAACGAGCAGTACTTC
CASSKALTGAIPNEQYF
>.|TRBV19|TRBJ2-1|.
TGTGCCAGTAGTATAGTTCAGGGTTTCTACAATGAGCAGTTCTTC
CASSIVQGFYNEQFF
>.|TRBV9|TRBJ2-3|TRBD2
TGTGCCAGCAGTTGGACTAGCGGGGCCTCATTGGGAAGCACAGATACGCAGTATTTT
CASSWTSGASLGSTDTQYF
>.|TRBV4-1|TRBJ2-1|TRBD2
TGCGCCAGCAGGCTAGCGGGGGGAAGCAATGAGCAGTTCTTC
CASRLAGGSNEQFF
>once|TRBV15|TRBJ2-2|.
TGTGCCACCAGTACTGACCGGGGTCCCACCGGGGAGCTGTTTTTT
CATSTDRGPTGELFF